This T cell receptor (beta chain) was documented in a study of blood T cell repertoires in COVID-19. Overall study: PBMCs, B-cell-depleted T cells, or T cells were the source of the cDNA or gDNA that made up the material.

Original analysis: The authors estimated nucleated cell counts from reference gene primer amplification. The data were produced by immunoSEQ multiplex PCR, yet TCRdb's version contains in-frame clones alone and is incomplete. V, J and clone size reflect that table, while D and trimming were determined from the DNA. The sample comprises 100,000 to 150,000 clones, roughly 69% of which are singletons, and under 2.5% rests with the top ten. CDR3 length: 13 amino acids. V dropped 8 bases and J dropped 13 bases, with 22 bases sitting between them. Germline CDR1 MNHEY, CDR2 SMNVEV (reference sequence). The receptor's source is a woman in her 70s with acute or convalescent COVID-19. Material: peripheral blood. The chain links TRBV27 to TRBJ2-3; D is perhaps TRBD1 (6 bases). The CDR3 reads CASYTLWDTKEYF. The CDR3 DNA sequence: TGTGCCAGCTATACCTTATGGGACACTAAGGAGTATTTT.